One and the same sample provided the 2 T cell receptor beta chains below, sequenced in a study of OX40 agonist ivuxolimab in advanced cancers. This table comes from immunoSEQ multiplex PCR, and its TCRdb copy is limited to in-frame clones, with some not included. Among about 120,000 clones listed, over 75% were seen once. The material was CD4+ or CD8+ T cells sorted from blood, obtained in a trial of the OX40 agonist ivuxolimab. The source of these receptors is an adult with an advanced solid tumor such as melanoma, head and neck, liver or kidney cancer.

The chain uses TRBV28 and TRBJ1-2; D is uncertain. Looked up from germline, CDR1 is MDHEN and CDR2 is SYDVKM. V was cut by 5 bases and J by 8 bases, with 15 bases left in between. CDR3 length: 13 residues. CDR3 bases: TGTGCCAGCAGTCCCCCGGGGAGTTGGGGCTACACCTTC. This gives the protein CASSPPGSWGYTF.

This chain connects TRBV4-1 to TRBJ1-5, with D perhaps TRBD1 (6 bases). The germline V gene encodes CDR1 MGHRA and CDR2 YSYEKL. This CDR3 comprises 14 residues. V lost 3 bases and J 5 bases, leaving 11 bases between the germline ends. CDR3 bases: TGCGCCAGCAGCCAGGACAGAACAGATCAGCCCCAGCATTTT. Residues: CASSQDRTDQPQHF.